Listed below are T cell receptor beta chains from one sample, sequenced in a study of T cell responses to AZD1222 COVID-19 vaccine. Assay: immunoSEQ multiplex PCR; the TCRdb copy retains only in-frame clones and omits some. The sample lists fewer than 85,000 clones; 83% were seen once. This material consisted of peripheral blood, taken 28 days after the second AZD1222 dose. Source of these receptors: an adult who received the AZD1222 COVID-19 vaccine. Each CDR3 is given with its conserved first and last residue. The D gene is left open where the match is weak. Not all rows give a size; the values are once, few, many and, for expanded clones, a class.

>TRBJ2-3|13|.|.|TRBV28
TGTGCCAGCAGTACCCCTAGCACAGATACGCAGTATTTT
CASSTPSTDTQYF
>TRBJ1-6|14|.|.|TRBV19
TGTGCCAGTAACGGGGTATCGGATAATTCACCCCTCCACTTT
CASNGVSDNSPLHF
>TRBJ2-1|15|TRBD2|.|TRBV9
TGTGCCAGCAGCGCTAGCGGGAGGGCCAGTTATGAGCAGTTCTTC
CASSASGRASYEQFF
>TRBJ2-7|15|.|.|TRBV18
TGTGCCAGCTCACCTATGGGGGGAATCGGAGACGAGCAGTACTTC
CASSPMGGIGDEQYF
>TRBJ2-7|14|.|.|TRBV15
TGTGCCACCAGCAGAGATTCGGGCCCCTACGAGCAGTACTTC
CATSRDSGPYEQYF
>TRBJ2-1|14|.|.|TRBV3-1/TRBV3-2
TGTGCCAGCAGCCAAGATAATACCAGGCCAAAGCAGTTCTTC
CASSQDNTRPKQFF
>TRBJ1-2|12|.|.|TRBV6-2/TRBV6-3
TGTGCCAGCAGTTACCGGGCGGATGGCTACACCTTC
CASSYRADGYTF
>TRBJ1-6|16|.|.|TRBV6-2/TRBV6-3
TGTGCCAGCAGCCCTACACCCCATGGAACCAATTCACCCCTCCACTTT
CASSPTPHGTNSPLHF
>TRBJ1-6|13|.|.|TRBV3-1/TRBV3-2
TGTGCCAGCAGCCAAGGTCGGGGTTCACCCCTCCACTTT
CASSQGRGSPLHF
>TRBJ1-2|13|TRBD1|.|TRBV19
TGTGCCAGTAGTATGGGGACAGGGTATGGCTACACCTTC
CASSMGTGYGYTF
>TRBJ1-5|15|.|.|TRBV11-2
TGTGCCAGCAGCTTTACCTTGGGGGGCAATCAGCCCCAGCATTTT
CASSFTLGGNQPQHF
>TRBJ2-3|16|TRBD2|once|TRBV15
TGTGCCACCAGCAGAGAGGGACTATCCTACACAGATACGCAGTATTTT
CATSREGLSYTDTQYF
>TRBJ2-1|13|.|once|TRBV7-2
TGTGCCAGCACCCTGGACAGCTACAATGAGCAGTTCTTC
CASTLDSYNEQFF
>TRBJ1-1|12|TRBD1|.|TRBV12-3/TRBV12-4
TGTGCCAGCAGTCTGAGACAGGGGGAAGCTTTCTTT
CASSLRQGEAFF